This section outlines one T cell receptor beta chain sequence together with its context. Only a few counts were recorded for this clonotype. Its antigen is unknown. No much larger clonotype is one base removed from it; base qualities were not supplied. These data come from a study of immune heterogeneity within non-small cell lung tumors (dated by TCRdb to the late 2010s). At the level of the whole study: By histology, a few squamous cell carcinomas, about nine non-squamous carcinomas and 1 tumor not otherwise specified were included. To examine intratumoral immune heterogeneity, the study used whole-exome sequencing, RNA-seq and TCR beta repertoire sequencing on multiple spatially distinct regions of each NSCLC tumor. TCR repertoire analysis included 55 to 65 tumor loci from 15 patients, whereas transcriptome data included only about 43 loci from 12 patients. Neoantigen binding to each patient's HLA alleles was predicted with netMHCpan-3.0 for mutant peptides of 8 to 11 amino acids. Findings and caveats that apply to the study as a whole: A moderate positive correlation (R approximately 0.35), which was statistically significant, linked local T-cell repertoire clonality to local tumor mutational burden. Individual patients mostly had different high-frequency TCR beta clonotypes. Within a patient, identical dominant CDR3B clonotypes were found to recur across loci, yet unique high-frequency clones were also harbored in different tumor locations.

The germline V gene supplies CDR1 MNHEY and CDR2 SVGAGI. The germline V end is reduced by 0 bases and the J end by 4 bases; junction bases left unmatched: 1. Taken from cysteine to phenylalanine, the CDR3 has 14 residues. The entry retains the CDR3 DNA only, 42 bases that are in frame from base 1. The TCR template was genomic DNA extracted from bulk tumor tissue, and 600 ng of gDNA was amplified for each sample. Multiple biopsies per primary tumor were taken during surgery, spaced as far apart as possible within the tumor mass. The study cohort was described as untreated and was composed of newly diagnosed NSCLC cases undergoing curative surgery. The donor group was made up of roughly 15 newly diagnosed non-small cell lung cancer patients undergoing surgery with curative intent. Two independent pathologists examined the resected tumor masses. Sequencing was performed only on DNA and RNA samples of high quality.

The TCR beta CDR3 region was amplified with a multiplex PCR system whose first round ran for around 10 cycles using 32 V-gene forward primers and 13 J-gene reverse primers. A QIAGEN Multiplex PCR Kit was used for first-round PCR, and the primer sequences were filed in Chinese patent CN105087789A. In a second PCR round, Illumina universal primers were added with the Phusion High-Fidelity PCR Kit. TCR libraries were paired-end sequenced at 151 bp read length on the Illumina HiSeq X Ten platform. As for how the authors treated the data: Reads without multiplex PCR primers were removed using Cutadapt, read pairs were merged using PEAR, and CDR3 regions were called using MiXCR with default settings. Repertoire diversity used Shannon entropy, and clonality was computed as one minus Shannon entropy divided by ln of productive unique sequence count. Dominant or high-frequency T-cell clones were defined as clonotypes at frequencies of at least 0.5%. The public reads were run again by TCRdb, first through fastp at Q25 and then through MiXCR, and only productive beta chains were kept. Every CDR3 protein is listed once, alongside the most common genes and DNA of its rows. Here the V and J calls rest on TCRdb's processing, not on the authors' analysis. This sample gives approximately 2,000 distinct CDR3 sequences in total; 25% to 35% of them show up just once. The ten top clones hold 28% of the sample.

Sample: lung tumor tissue. This clonotype originated in a man aged 55 to 69 with non-small cell lung cancer. The chain employs TRBV6-5 and TRBJ2-5; 8 central bases correspond to TRBD1. The DNA sequence is TGTGCCAGCAGTTACTCCGGACAGGGAGAGACCCAGTACTTC. It encodes CASSYSGQGETQYF.